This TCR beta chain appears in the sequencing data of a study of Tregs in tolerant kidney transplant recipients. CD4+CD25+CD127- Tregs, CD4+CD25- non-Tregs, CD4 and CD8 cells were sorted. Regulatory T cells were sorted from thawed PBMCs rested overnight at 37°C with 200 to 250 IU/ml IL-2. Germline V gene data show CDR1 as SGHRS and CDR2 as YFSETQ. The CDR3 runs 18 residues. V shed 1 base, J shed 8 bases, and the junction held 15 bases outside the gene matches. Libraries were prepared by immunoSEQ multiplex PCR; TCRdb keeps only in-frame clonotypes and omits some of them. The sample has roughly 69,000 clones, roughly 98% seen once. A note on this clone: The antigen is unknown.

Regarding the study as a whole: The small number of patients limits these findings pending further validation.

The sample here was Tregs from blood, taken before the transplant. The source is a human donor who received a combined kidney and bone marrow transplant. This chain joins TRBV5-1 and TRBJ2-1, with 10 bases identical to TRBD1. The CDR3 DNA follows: TGCGCCAGCAGCTTGAGAAGCCCAATCGGGACAGGGGACGATGAGCAGTTCTTC. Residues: CASSLRSPIGTGDDEQFF. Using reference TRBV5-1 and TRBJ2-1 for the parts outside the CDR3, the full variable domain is KAGVTQTPRYLIKTRGQQVTLSCSPISGHRSVSWYQQTPGQGLQFLFEYFSETQRNKGNFPGRFSGRQFSNSRSEMNVSTLELGDSALYLCASSLRSPIGTGDDEQFFGPGTRLTVL.